This paragraph reports one TCR beta chain. Its target is unknown. The naive CD8 population came from CD45RO-negative cells selected for CCR7, without terminally differentiated effector memory CD45RA+ cells. Donors were healthy HIV-negative adults without recently reported acute infections or vaccinations. The data originate from a study of shared clonotypes between healthy human individuals. Per the original methods: ImmunoSEQ sequences covered only the junction and lacked quality scores; filtering therefore differed. Clones were read by immunoSEQ multiplex PCR, and TCRdb kept only the in-frame ones, dropping some. That table supplies the V and J calls and clone size; D and trimming were determined from the DNA. The profile shows 500,000 to 700,000 clones, approximately 95% of them singletons. With 1 base clipped from V and 7 bases from J, the junction kept 10 bases outside the gene matches. Germline V gives CDR1 LGHNA, CDR2 YNFKEQ. There are 17 residues in the CDR3.

Study results and limitations: When compared with the clonotypes that were shared by all four sorted-subset donors, the non-shared clonotypes turned out to have lower generation probabilities.

The sequence derives from a woman younger than 45 in good health. Sequenced material: naive CD8+ T cells sorted from blood. J is TRBJ2-1 and V is TRBV4-2, with 10 nucleotides matching TRBD2. The CDR3, as DNA: TGTGCCAGCAGCCAAGGATTACAGCGGGAGGGCCCTAATGAGCAGTTCTTC. This translates into CASSQGLQREGPNEQFF.